This TCR beta chain was documented in a study of blood T cell repertoires in COVID-19 (dated by TCRdb to the early 2020s). For the wider study: The collaborator samples originated in the United States, Italy and Spain and spanned the acute and convalescent phases of COVID-19. The sample metadata nearly always contained a de-identified subject ID, COVID-19 status, age in years and sex. A freely available public database, intended as a resource for researchers studying the immune response to SARS-CoV-2, is where the repertoires were released. The prospective study material was composed of cDNA or gDNA derived from T cells, B-cell-depleted T cells, or PBMCs. Where HLA class I and class II types were available, the types were taken from metadata supplied by the sample provider, not from assay-based typing. The samples were drawn from the first 160 participants of the ongoing ImmuneRACE study and from 1,254 subjects provided by 6 global collaborators. The dataset comprised deeply sampled blood TCRbeta repertoires from subjects exposed to, actively infected with, or recovered from COVID-19. What the study reported, not specific to this receptor: Clinical and demographic metadata were provided uncurated, with the amount varying by source and participant.

Reading from cysteine to phenylalanine, the CDR3 counts 14 amino acids. Just the 42-base CDR3 DNA is kept, in frame starting at base 1. The V and J ends are trimmed by 0 bases and 7 bases, leaving 10 bases between them. Looking up the germline V gene yields CDR1 SGDLS and CDR2 YYNGEE. The immunoSEQ Assay, a bias-controlled multiplex PCR, was used to amplify TCRbeta CDR3 regions from genomic DNA. The authors' analysis ran thus. Within the assay, amplification of reference gene primers was used to estimate how many nucleated cells each sample contained. Sequence reads were collapsed and filtered to measure the absolute abundance of every unique TCRbeta CDR3 rearrangement. Productive Simpson clonality was computed per sample as the square root of Simpson's diversity index over productive rearrangements. Drawn from immuneACCESS, this table holds only the in-frame rearrangements with V and J called that TCRdb kept. Clones are partly lost; checked studies trace under half to an unresolved V gene and leave the rest unexplained. That table is the source of V, J and clone size, and D and trimming were worked out from the DNA. Across this sample there are over 120,000 clones, with 65% to 90% seen only once. The top ten constitute 10% of the sample.

This clone was recorded only once. Its target antigen remains unknown. The record has no base qualities; no much larger clone is one base away. Each collaborating institution followed its own protocols to collect whole blood in K2EDTA tubes. For TCRbeta analysis, collaborator samples were shipped as frozen whole blood, as isolated PBMCs, or as DNA extracted from either sample type. The chain is assembled from TRBV9 and TRBJ2-2; a tentative D match to TRBD2 spans 6 bases. This TCR was sampled from a man aged 55 to 70 with active or convalescent COVID-19. Sequences were obtained from peripheral blood. This receptor has the CDR3 CASSVAGDGGELFF. At the DNA level, the sequence is TGTGCCAGCAGCGTAGCGGGGGACGGCGGGGAGCTGTTTTTT.